Below, 17 T cell receptor beta chains from the same sample are listed, as sequenced in a study of T cell clonotyping in hematopoietic cell transplantation. Time point given: recipient sample about 28 days before transplant, after cytoreduction. Clones were read by immunoSEQ multiplex PCR, and TCRdb kept only the in-frame ones, dropping some. The data contain about 36,000 clones, 95% of them singletons. Sequencing used peripheral blood mononuclear cells, obtained before stem cell transplant. These receptors were collected from a man aged 40-49 years with chronic myeloid leukemia. Some clones in this sample may be carry-over from other donors' samples.

The chain combines TRBV11-3 with TRBJ2-3; TRBD2 agrees at 11 bases. Germline V CDR1 and CDR2: SGHNT, YENEEA. V shed 5 bases and J 2 bases; nucleotides not matched to a gene: 3. The CDR3 sequence is 15 residues long. The CDR3 spells CASSAGLAVTDTQYF. The CDR3 coding sequence is TGTGCCAGCAGCGCGGGACTAGCGGTCACAGATACGCAGTATTTT.

The chain combines TRBV30 with TRBJ1-2; D remains unclear. The CDR3 is 12 amino acids. Per the germline V gene, CDR1 is GTSNPN and CDR2 is SVGIG (reference sequence). V was trimmed by 5 bases and J by 6 bases, leaving 13 bases between them. CDR3 sequence reads: CAWSLRAHGYTF. Written as DNA, the CDR3 is TGTGCCTGGTCTCTTCGGGCCCATGGCTACACCTTC.

The V and J genes are TRBV18 and TRBJ2-5, with TRBD2 as a possible D gene (5 bases). V was cut by 3 bases and J by 5 bases, with 13 bases left in between. The length of the CDR3 is 14 residues. Germline assignment: CDR1 KGHSH and CDR2 LQKENI. CDR3 amino acids: CASSPGSGRETQYF. DNA for the CDR3: TGTGCCAGCTCACCGGGGAGCGGCCGGGAGACCCAGTACTTC.

The chain carries TRBV5-5 and TRBJ2-2, with D tentatively TRBD2 (6 bases). The CDR3 covers 14 residues. Germline CDR1 is SGHKS and CDR2 is YYEKEE (reference sequence). The germline V and J ends were trimmed by 4 bases and 6 bases, with 13 bases remaining between them. The CDR3 sequence: CASSPKWRAGELFF. Here the CDR3 DNA reads TGTGCCAGCAGCCCAAAGTGGAGGGCCGGGGAGCTGTTTTTT.

The rearrangement links TRBV7-2 to TRBJ2-2; unclear D gene. This CDR3 has 11 amino acids. The germline V gene encodes CDR1 SGHTA and CDR2 FQGNSA. V was pared by 6 bases and J by 5 bases, with 4 bases between. This CDR3 is CASRRTGELFF. The CDR3 coding sequence is TGTGCCAGCAGGAGGACCGGGGAGCTGTTTTTT.

This chain uses TRBV7-3 with TRBJ2-5, with no clear D. Germline V gives CDR1 SGHTA, CDR2 FQGTGA. The V gene lost 4 bases and the J gene lost 4 bases, with 13 bases spanning the gap. The CDR3 covers 14 residues. The DNA of the CDR3 is TGTGCCAGCAGCTCCTATCCGGGCCGAGAGACCCAGTACTTC. It yields the protein CASSSYPGRETQYF.

CDR3 residues: CASSLIGRGGGELFF. The DNA of the CDR3 is TGTGCCAGCAGCTTAATTGGCAGGGGCGGCGGGGAGCTGTTTTTT. V and J are TRBV7-8 and TRBJ2-2, with D perhaps matching TRBD1 (6 bases). The CDR3 is 15 amino acids. Germline assignment: CDR1 SGHVS and CDR2 FQNEAQ. V lost 2 bases to trimming and J lost 7 bases, with 14 bases between them. Full variable domain (missing parts from reference TRBV7-8 and TRBJ2-2): GAGVSQSPRYKVAKRGQDVALRCDPISGHVSLFWYQQALGQGPEFLTYFQNEAQLDKSGLPSDRFFAERPEGSVSTLKIQRTQQEDSAVYLCASSLIGRGGGELFFGEGSRLTVL.

The chain carries TRBV6-1 and TRBJ2-7, with TRBD2 matching over 7 bases. Germline trimming cut 4 bases from V and 2 bases from J; bases unmatched to any gene: 8. Germline values: CDR1 MNHNS, CDR2 SASEGT. The CDR3 is 15 amino acids. The DNA of the CDR3 is TGTGCCAGCAGTGCGGGGTGGGGGGGAACCTACGAGCAGTACTTC. This encodes CASSAGWGGTYEQYF.

This clone has only one observation. The chain links TRBV10-3 to TRBJ1-2; D is undetermined. The CDR3 extends over 16 amino acids. Germline lookup yields CDR1 ENHRY and CDR2 SYGVKD. V lost 6 bases, J lost 0 bases, and 17 bases lay in between. DNA of the CDR3: TGTGCCATCAGCCGCACTACAGAACCAACTAACTATGGCTACACCTTC. Translating gives CAISRTTEPTNYGYTF.

The chain has TRBV4-1 and TRBJ1-3, with a weak D call TRBD1 (5 bases). Trimming pared 4 bases from V and 7 bases from J, leaving 20 bases between. The CDR3 is made up of 16 amino acids. CDR1 and CDR2 (germline): MGHRA, YSYEKL. The CDR3 bases are TGCGCCAGCAGCCGGGGACTCTGGGACTCGAGGAACACCATATATTTT. It specifies CASSRGLWDSRNTIYF.

The rearrangement joins TRBV7-9 to TRBJ1-3; tentative D call: TRBD1 (6 bases). The germline V gene has CDR1 SEHNR and CDR2 FQNEAQ (reference sequence). This CDR3 region has 17 residues. V was trimmed by 0 bases and J by 1 base, leaving 13 bases between them. CDR3 in amino acids: CASSLATRGGSGNTIYF. The CDR3, as DNA: TGTGCCAGCAGCTTAGCGACTAGAGGGGGGTCTGGAAACACCATATATTTT. The complete variable domain, with remaining parts taken from reference TRBV7-9 and TRBJ1-3, reads DTGVSQNPRHKITKRGQNVTFRCDPISEHNRLYWYRQTLGQGPEFLTYFQNEAQLEKSRLLSDRFSAERPKGSFSTLEIQRTEQGDSAMYLCASSLATRGGSGNTIYFGEGSWLTVV.

The chain couples TRBV6-5 to TRBJ2-5, with D perhaps given as TRBD1 or TRBD2 (5 bases each). V dropped 5 bases and J dropped 2 bases, with 15 bases sitting between them. The CDR3 consists of 15 residues. Germline V gene data show CDR1 as MNHEY and CDR2 as SVGAGI. DNA for the CDR3: TGTGCCAGCAGTCCCCCCAGAGGGGAACAAGAGACCCAGTACTTC. Its protein product is CASSPPRGEQETQYF.

V gene TRBV11-3 combines with J gene TRBJ1-1; D is unclear. The CDR3 extends over 13 amino acids. Trimming took 5 bases from V and 5 from J, leaving 12 bases between them. Germline V gene sequence: CDR1 SGHNT, CDR2 YENEEA. CDR3 sequence: CASSIVRETEAFF. CDR3 DNA sequence: TGTGCCAGCAGCATTGTGAGGGAGACTGAAGCTTTCTTT.

This sequence joins TRBV10-3 and TRBJ1-3; D is possibly TRBD1 (5 bases). The CDR3 totals 18 residues. Trimming removed 0 bases from V and 3 bases from J, with 18 bases in between. Germline assignment: CDR1 ENHRY and CDR2 SYGVKD. Written as DNA, the CDR3 is TGTGCCATCAGTGAGTCCGGACTCGGGGGTTACGGTGGAAACACCATATATTTT. Translation: CAISESGLGGYGGNTIYF.

This sequence joins TRBV10-3 and TRBJ1-3, with 8 positions matching TRBD1. Unmatched junction bases numbered 5, after V lost 5 bases and J lost 2 bases. The CDR3 covers 15 residues. Germline CDR1 is ENHRY and CDR2 is SYGVKD. The CDR3, as DNA: TGTGCCATCAGTTCGCGGACAGGGACTGGAAACACCATATATTTT. Translation gives CAISSRTGTGNTIYF.

On this clone itself: An end of the junction differs from the germline gene, which may be a read error. The chain recombines TRBV19 with TRBJ1-1, with a possible D match to TRBD1 (5 bases). Germline CDR1 reads LNHDA; CDR2 reads SQIVND (reference sequence). This CDR3 has 13 amino acids. This chain's CDR3 is CASQQDPFTKAFF. The DNA of the CDR3 is TGTGCCAGTCAACAGGATCCTTTCACTAAAGCTTTCTTT. The complete variable domain, with remaining parts taken from reference TRBV19 and TRBJ1-1, reads DGGITQSPKYLFRKEGQNVTLSCEQNLNHDAMYWYRQDPGQGLRLIYYSQIVNDFQKGDIAEGYSVSREKKESFPLTVTSAQKNPTAFYLCASQQDPFTKAFFGQGTRLTVV.

This chain links TRBV4-1 with TRBJ2-3; 7 bases fit TRBD2. Trimming cost V 1 base and J 2 bases; bases outside gene matches: 6. The CDR3 contains 16 residues. The germline CDR1 and CDR2 sequences are MGHRA and YSYEKL. CDR3 in DNA: TGCGCCAGCAGCCAAGTCTCGGGGGGTTTCACAGATACGCAGTATTTT. Translated, it gives CASSQVSGGFTDTQYF.